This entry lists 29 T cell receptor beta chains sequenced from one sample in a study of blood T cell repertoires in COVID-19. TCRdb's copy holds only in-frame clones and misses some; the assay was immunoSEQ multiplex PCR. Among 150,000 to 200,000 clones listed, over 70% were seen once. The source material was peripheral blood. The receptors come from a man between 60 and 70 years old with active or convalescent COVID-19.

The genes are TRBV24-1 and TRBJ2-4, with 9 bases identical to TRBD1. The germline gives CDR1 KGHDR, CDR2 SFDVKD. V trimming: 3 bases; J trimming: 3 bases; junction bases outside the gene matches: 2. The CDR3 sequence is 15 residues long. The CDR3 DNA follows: TGTGCCACCAGTGATAGACAGGGGGGCAAAAACATTCAGTACTTC. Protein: CATSDRQGGKNIQYF.

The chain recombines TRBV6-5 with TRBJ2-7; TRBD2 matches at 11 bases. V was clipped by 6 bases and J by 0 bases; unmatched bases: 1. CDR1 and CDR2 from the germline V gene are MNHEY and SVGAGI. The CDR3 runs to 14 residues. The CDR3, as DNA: TGTGCCAGCAGACTAGCGGGAGACTCCTACGAGCAGTACTTC. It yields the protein CASRLAGDSYEQYF.

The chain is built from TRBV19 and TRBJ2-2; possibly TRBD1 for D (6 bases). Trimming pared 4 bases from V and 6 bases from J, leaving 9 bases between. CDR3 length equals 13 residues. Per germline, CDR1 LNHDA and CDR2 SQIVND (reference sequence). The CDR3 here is CASSKQGSGELFF. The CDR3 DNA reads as TGTGCCAGTAGTAAACAGGGTTCCGGGGAGCTGTTTTTT.

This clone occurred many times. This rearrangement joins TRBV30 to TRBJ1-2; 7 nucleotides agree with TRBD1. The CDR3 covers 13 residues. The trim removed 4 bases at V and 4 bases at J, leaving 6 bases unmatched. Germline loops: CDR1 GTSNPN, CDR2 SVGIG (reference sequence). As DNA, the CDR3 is TGTGCCTGGATAGTAGGGGGCGGCTATGGCTACACCTTC. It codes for CAWIVGGGYGYTF.

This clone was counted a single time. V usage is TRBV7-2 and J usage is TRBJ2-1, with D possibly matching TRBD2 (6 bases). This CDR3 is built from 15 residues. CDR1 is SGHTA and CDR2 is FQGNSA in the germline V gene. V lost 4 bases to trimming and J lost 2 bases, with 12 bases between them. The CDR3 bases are TGTGCCAGCAGCTCAGGGAGGCGCACCTACAATGAGCAGTTCTTC. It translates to CASSSGRRTYNEQFF.

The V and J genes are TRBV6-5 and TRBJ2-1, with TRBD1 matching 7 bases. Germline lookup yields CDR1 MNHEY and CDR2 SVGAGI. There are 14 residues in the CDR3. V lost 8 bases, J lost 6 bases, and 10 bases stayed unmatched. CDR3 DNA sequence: TGTGCCAGCTCCTCCGGACAGGTCCCCAATGAGCAGTTCTTC. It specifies CASSSGQVPNEQFF.

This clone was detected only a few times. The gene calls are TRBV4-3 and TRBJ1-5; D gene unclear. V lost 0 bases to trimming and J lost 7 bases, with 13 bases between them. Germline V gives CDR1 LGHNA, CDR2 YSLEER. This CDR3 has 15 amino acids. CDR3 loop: CASSQEHVARQPQHF. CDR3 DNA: TGCGCCAGCAGCCAAGAGCACGTTGCGCGCCAGCCCCAGCATTTT.

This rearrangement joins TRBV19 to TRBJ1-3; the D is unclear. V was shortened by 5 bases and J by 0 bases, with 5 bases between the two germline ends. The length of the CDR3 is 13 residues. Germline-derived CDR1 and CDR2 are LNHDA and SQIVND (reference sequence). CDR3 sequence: CASSAGSGNTIYF. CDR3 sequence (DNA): TGTGCCAGTAGTGCAGGCTCTGGAAACACCATATATTTT. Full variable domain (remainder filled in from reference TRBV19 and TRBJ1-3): DGGITQSPKYLFRKEGQNVTLSCEQNLNHDAMYWYRQDPGQGLRLIYYSQIVNDFQKGDIAEGYSVSREKKESFPLTVTSAQKNPTAFYLCASSAGSGNTIYFGEGSWLTVV.

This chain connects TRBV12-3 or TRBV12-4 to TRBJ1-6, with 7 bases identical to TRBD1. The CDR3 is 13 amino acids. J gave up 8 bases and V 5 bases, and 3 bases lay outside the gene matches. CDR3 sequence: CASSDREDSPLHF. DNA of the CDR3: TGTGCCAGCAGTGACAGGGAAGATTCACCCCTCCACTTT.

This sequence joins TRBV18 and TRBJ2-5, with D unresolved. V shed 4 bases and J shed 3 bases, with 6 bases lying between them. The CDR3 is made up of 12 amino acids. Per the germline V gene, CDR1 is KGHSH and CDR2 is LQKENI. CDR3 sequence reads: CASSREKETQYF. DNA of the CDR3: TGTGCCAGCTCACGAGAGAAAGAGACCCAGTACTTC.

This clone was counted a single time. The CDR3 spells CASSLMTGFDYGYTF. DNA of the CDR3: TGTGCCAGCAGCCTAATGACAGGTTTTGACTATGGCTACACCTTC. This chain links TRBV13 with TRBJ1-2, with a weak D call TRBD1 (6 bases). Germline CDR1 reads PRHDT; CDR2 reads FYEKMQ (reference sequence). The CDR3 has 15 residues. Trimming pared 5 bases from V and 3 bases from J, leaving 16 bases between. The whole variable domain, remainder taken from reference TRBV13 and TRBJ1-2, is AAGVIQSPRHLIKEKRETATLKCYPIPRHDTVYWYQQGPGQDPQFLISFYEKMQSDKGSIPDRFSAQQFSDYHSELNMSSLELGDSALYFCASSLMTGFDYGYTFGSGTRLTVV.

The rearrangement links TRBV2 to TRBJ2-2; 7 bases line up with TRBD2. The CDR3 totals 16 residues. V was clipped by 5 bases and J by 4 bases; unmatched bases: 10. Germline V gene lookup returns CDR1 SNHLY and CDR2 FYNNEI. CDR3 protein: CASSTLAAAGTGELFF. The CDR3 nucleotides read TGTGCCAGCAGTACCCTAGCGGCGGCGGGCACCGGGGAGCTGTTTTTT.

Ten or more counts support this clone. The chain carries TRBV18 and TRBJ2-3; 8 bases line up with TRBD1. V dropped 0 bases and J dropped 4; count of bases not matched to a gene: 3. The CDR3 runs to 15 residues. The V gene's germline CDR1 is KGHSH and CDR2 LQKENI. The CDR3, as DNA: TGTGCCAGCTCACCACCGTGGGGACAGGCAGATACGCAGTATTTT. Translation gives CASSPPWGQADTQYF.

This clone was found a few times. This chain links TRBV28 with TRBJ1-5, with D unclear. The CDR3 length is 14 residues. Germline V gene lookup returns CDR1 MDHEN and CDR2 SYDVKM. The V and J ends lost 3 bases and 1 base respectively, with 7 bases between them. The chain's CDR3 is CASSFPGSNQPQHF. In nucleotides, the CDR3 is TGTGCCAGCAGTTTCCCGGGGAGCAATCAGCCCCAGCATTTT.

CDR3 sequence: CASSQELAGGLFYEQYF. The DNA for the CDR3 is TGCGCCAGCAGCCAAGAACTAGCGGGAGGCCTTTTTTACGAGCAGTACTTC. This sequence joins TRBV4-1 and TRBJ2-7, with 12 nucleotides matching TRBD2. CDR1 MGHRA and CDR2 YSYEKL come from the germline V gene. This CDR3 region has 17 residues. J lost 4 bases, V lost 0 bases, and 7 bases had no gene match.

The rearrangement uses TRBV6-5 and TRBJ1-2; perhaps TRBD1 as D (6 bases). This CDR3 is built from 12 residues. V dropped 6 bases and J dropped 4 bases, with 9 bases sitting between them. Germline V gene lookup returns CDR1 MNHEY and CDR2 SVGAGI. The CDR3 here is CASRQGPYGYTF. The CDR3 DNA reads TGTGCCAGCAGACAGGGTCCCTATGGCTACACCTTC.

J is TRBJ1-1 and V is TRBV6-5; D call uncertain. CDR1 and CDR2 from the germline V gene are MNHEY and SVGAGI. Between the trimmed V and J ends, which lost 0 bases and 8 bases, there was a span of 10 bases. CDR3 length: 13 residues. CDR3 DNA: TGTGCCAGCAGTTACTCGAGAGCAGGCGAAGCTTTCTTT. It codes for CASSYSRAGEAFF.

The CDR3 DNA sequence: TGTGCCACCTTAATCGGGACTAGCGGGCTGGACGAGCAGTACTTC. Its translation is CATLIGTSGLDEQYF. The gene calls are TRBV10-3 and TRBJ2-7; 12 bases align to TRBD2. Germline CDR1 reads ENHRY; CDR2 reads SYGVKD. With 10 bases clipped from V and 5 bases from J, the junction kept 12 bases outside the gene matches. The CDR3 extends over 15 amino acids.

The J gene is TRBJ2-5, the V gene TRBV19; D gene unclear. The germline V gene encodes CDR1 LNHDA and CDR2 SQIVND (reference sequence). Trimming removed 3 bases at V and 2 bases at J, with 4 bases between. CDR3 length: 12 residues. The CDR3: CASSMEQETQYF. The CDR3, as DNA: TGTGCCAGTAGTATGGAGCAAGAGACCCAGTACTTC.

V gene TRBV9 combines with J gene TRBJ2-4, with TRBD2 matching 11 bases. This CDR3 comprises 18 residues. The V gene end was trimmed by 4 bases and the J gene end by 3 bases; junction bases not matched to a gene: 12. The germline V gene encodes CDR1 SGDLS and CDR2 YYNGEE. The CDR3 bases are TGTGCCAGCAGCCCCGGGACTAGCGGAGGCCTGGGCAAAAACATTCAGTACTTC. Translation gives CASSPGTSGGLGKNIQYF.

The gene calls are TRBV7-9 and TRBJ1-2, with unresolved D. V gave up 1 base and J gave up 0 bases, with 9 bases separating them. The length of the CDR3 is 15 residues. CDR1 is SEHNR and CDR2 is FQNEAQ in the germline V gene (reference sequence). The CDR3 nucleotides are TGTGCCAGCAGCTTAGGTGGCGGTGCTAACTATGGCTACACCTTC. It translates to CASSLGGGANYGYTF.

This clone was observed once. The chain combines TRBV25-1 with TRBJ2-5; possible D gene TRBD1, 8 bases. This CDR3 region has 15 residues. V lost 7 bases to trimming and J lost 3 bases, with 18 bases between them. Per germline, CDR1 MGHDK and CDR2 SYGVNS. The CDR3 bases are TGTGCCAGCAAAGGGTGGACAGGGAGGGAAGAGACCCAGTACTTC. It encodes CASKGWTGREETQYF.

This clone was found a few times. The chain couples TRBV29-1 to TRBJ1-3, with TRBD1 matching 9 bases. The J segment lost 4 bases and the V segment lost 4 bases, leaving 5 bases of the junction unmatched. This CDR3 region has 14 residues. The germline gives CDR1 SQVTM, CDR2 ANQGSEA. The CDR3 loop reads CSVGTGEGGNTIYF. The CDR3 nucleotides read TGCAGCGTTGGGACAGGGGAAGGGGGAAACACCATATATTTT. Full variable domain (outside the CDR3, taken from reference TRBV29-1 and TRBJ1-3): SAVISQKPSRDICQRGTSLTIQCQVDSQVTMMFWYRQQPGQSLTLIATANQGSEATYESGFVIDKFPISRPNLTFSTLTVSNMSPEDSSIYLCSVGTGEGGNTIYFGEGSWLTVV.

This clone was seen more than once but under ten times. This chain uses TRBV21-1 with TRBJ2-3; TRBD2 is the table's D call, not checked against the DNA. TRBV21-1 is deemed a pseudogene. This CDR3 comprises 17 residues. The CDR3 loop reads CASSKGGSSGIVDTQYF. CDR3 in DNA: TGTGCCAGCAGCAAAGGAGGGAGTAGCGGGATAGTTGATACGCAGTATTTT.

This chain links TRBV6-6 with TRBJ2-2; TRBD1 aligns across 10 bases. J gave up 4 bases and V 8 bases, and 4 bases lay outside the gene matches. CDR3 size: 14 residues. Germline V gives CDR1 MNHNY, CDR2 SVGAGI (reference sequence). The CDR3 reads CASLGQGGTGELFF. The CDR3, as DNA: TGTGCCAGCCTCGGACAGGGGGGCACCGGGGAGCTGTTTTTT.

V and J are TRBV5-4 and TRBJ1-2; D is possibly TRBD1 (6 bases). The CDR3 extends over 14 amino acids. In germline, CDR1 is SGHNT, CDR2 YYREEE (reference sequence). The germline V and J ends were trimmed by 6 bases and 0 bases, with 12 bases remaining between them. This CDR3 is CASTPDRTNYGYTF. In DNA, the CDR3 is TGTGCCAGCACCCCTGACAGGACTAACTATGGCTACACCTTC.

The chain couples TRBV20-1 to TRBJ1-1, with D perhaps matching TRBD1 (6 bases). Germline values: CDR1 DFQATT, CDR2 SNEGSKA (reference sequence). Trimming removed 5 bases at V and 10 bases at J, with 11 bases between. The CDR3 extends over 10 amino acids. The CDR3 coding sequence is TGCAGTGCTCAGGGGTGGTTAGCTTTCTTT. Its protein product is CSAQGWLAFF.

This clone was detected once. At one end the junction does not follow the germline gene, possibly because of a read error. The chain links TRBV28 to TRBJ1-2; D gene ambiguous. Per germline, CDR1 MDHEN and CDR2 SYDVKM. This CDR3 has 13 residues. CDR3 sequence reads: CASSFVRYYAYTF. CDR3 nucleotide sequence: TGTGCCAGCAGTTTCGTTCGGTACTATGCCTACACCTTC.

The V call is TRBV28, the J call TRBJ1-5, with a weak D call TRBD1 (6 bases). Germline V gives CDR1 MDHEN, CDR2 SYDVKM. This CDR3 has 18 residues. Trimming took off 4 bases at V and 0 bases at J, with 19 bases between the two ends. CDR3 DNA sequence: TGTGCCAGCAGTTGGGGGCGAGGTGTGAGGTCTAGCAATCAGCCCCAGCATTTT. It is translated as CASSWGRGVRSSNQPQHF.